Listed here are 26 T cell receptor beta chains from one sample, sequenced in a study of T-cell reconstitution after alpha-beta-depleted transplantation in children (TCRdb year 2016). The treatment or condition label, read with the paper, signifies: allogeneic hematopoietic cell transplantation with graft depleted of TCRalphabeta T cells and CD19 B cells. Library preparation was by PCR. TCRdb names Illumina HiSeq 2500 as the instrument used. TCR libraries were prepared with molecular barcoding, using unique molecular identifiers to normalize TCRbeta repertoire quantification. The public reads were reanalyzed by TCRdb: fastp trimming at Q25, MiXCR alignment, in-frame beta chains only. Each CDR3 protein appears once, grouped with its most common genes and DNA. Within this sample are about 210,000 distinct CDR3 sequences, with more than 15% of them counted one time only. The ten biggest clones cover just under 45% of the sample.

The starting material was PBMCs, mostly from graft donor cells, obtained 360 days after TCRalphabeta/CD19-depleted stem cell transplant. The origin of the receptors is a male patient between 2 and 15 years old who had a stem cell transplant for acute lymphoblastic leukemia, so the T cells may come from the graft donor.

The chain combines TRBV29-1 with TRBJ1-2; D is perhaps TRBD1 (5 bases). The CDR3 is 11 amino acids. In germline, CDR1 is SQVTM, CDR2 ANQGSEA. With 6 bases removed from V and 6 bases from J, the gap between germline ends came to 11 bases. Here the CDR3 reads CSVIGEDGYTF. CDR3 DNA: TGCAGCGTGATAGGGGAGGATGGCTACACCTTC.

This clonotype was recorded many times. Written as DNA, the CDR3 is TGTGCCAGCAGTTCGGCCATTGGGGCCGGGGGTAATTCACCCCTCCACTTT. Translating gives CASSSAIGAGGNSPLHF. This chain joins TRBV12-3 or TRBV12-4 and TRBJ1-6, with D maybe TRBD1 (5 bases). CDR3 length equals 17 residues. Trimming removed 4 bases from V and 6 bases from J, with 19 bases in between.

This clonotype has a handful of counts. The chain links TRBV5-1 to TRBJ1-1; D is perhaps TRBD1 (5 bases). The CDR3 is made up of 14 amino acids. The V gene lost 2 bases and the J gene lost 3 bases, with 11 bases spanning the gap. In germline, CDR1 is SGHRS, CDR2 YFSETQ. CDR3 residues: CASSFGRGDTEAFF. Written as DNA, the CDR3 is TGCGCCAGCAGCTTCGGTCGGGGCGACACTGAAGCTTTCTTT. The complete variable domain, with remaining parts taken from reference TRBV5-1 and TRBJ1-1, reads KAGVTQTPRYLIKTRGQQVTLSCSPISGHRSVSWYQQTPGQGLQFLFEYFSETQRNKGNFPGRFSGRQFSNSRSEMNVSTLELGDSALYLCASSFGRGDTEAFFGQGTRLTVV.

The chain uses TRBV5-1 and TRBJ2-7, with 9 nucleotides matching TRBD1. V trimming: 9 bases; J trimming: 4 bases; junction bases outside the gene matches: 14. CDR1 is SGHRS and CDR2 is YFSETQ in the germline V gene. CDR3 size: 15 residues. The CDR3 sequence is CATNTGGNDDYEQYF. The CDR3 DNA is TGCGCCACCAACACAGGGGGCAACGATGATTACGAGCAGTACTTC.

The chain couples TRBV20-1 to TRBJ1-2; D gene unclear. V was cut by 6 bases and J by 4 bases, with 18 bases left in between. CDR1 DFQATT and CDR2 SNEGSKA come from the germline V gene (reference sequence). This CDR3 has 14 amino acids. This CDR3 reads CSALLPGGVYGYTF. Written as DNA, the CDR3 is TGCAGTGCCCTGCTGCCCGGAGGTGTCTATGGCTACACCTTC.

At least ten counts were recorded for this clonotype. J is TRBJ1-1 and V is TRBV30; TRBD1 aligns across 7 bases. CDR1 GTSNPN and CDR2 SVGIG come from the germline V gene (reference sequence). The CDR3 loop spans 16 amino acids. The CDR3 protein is CAQKRRAGGDNTEAFF. DNA of the CDR3: TGTGCTCAGAAAAGGAGGGCAGGGGGGGATAACACTGAAGCTTTCTTT.

The sample holds many counts of this clonotype. This chain joins TRBV3-1 and TRBJ1-4; no firm D call. CDR1 LGHDT and CDR2 YNNKEL come from the germline V gene (reference sequence). V gave up 1 base and J gave up 7 bases, with 7 bases separating them. The CDR3 has 13 amino acids. The CDR3 loop reads CASSQVEGEKLFF. The CDR3 DNA reads TGTGCCAGCAGCCAAGTTGAGGGTGAAAAACTGTTTTTT. Full variable domain (remainder filled in from reference TRBV3-1 and TRBJ1-4): DTAVSQTPKYLVTQMGNDKSIKCEQNLGHDTMYWYKQDSKKFLKIMFSYNNKELIINETVPNRFSPKSPDKAHLNLHINSLELGDSAVYFCASSQVEGEKLFFGSGTQLSVL.

In this sample, this clonotype turned up many times. The CDR3 loop reads CASSQADHTGELFF. Here the CDR3 DNA reads TGTGCCAGCAGCCAAGCGGACCACACCGGGGAGCTGTTTTTT. The chain recombines TRBV3-1 with TRBJ2-2, with D unresolved. V lost 1 base, J lost 3 bases, and 6 bases lay in between. The CDR3 is made up of 14 amino acids. CDR1 is LGHDT, CDR2 YNNKEL, per germline (reference sequence). The full variable domain, in which reference TRBV3-1 and TRBJ2-2 provide the parts outside the CDR3, is DTAVSQTPKYLVTQMGNDKSIKCEQNLGHDTMYWYKQDSKKFLKIMFSYNNKELIINETVPNRFSPKSPDKAHLNLHINSLELGDSAVYFCASSQADHTGELFFGEGSRLTVL.

This chain links TRBV6-1 with TRBJ2-3; 9 bases agree with TRBD2. The length of the CDR3 is 14 residues. Per germline, CDR1 MNHNS and CDR2 SASEGT. Unmatched junction bases numbered 4, after V lost 7 bases and J lost 2 bases. The CDR3 nucleotides are TGTGCCAGCAAAAGACTAGCGGTCACAGATACGCAGTATTTT. Its translation: CASKRLAVTDTQYF.

The V call is TRBV6-5, the J call TRBJ2-3, with TRBD2 matching over 15 bases. The CDR3 covers 17 residues. The V gene's germline CDR1 is MNHEY and CDR2 SVGAGI. V gave up 4 bases and J gave up 4 bases; unmatched junction bases: 6. CDR3 coding DNA: TGTGCCAGCAGTTCGACGGGACTAGCGGGGGGCCCAGATACGCAGTATTTT. It translates to CASSSTGLAGGPDTQYF.

This clonotype was observed a few times. The chain recombines TRBV7-8 with TRBJ2-4; 7 positions match TRBD1. CDR3 length equals 14 residues. In germline, CDR1 is SGHVS, CDR2 FQNEAQ. Trimming at V came to 5 bases and at J to 6 bases, leaving 7 bases not matched to a gene. In DNA form, the CDR3 reads TGTGCCAGCAGCAGCCAGACAGGGTCAAACATTCAGTACTTC. Translating it yields CASSSQTGSNIQYF.

In its sample, this clonotype was seen many times. V and J are TRBV9 and TRBJ2-1, with 14 positions matching TRBD2. The CDR3 is made up of 16 amino acids. CDR1 is SGDLS and CDR2 is YYNGEE in the germline V gene. The ends lost 2 bases at V and 6 bases at J; junction bases unmatched: 4. The CDR3 reads CASSVRLAGGRNEQFF. CDR3 DNA: TGTGCCAGCAGCGTCCGACTAGCGGGGGGGCGCAATGAGCAGTTCTTC.

The chain is built from TRBV3-1 and TRBJ1-4, with D possibly being TRBD1 (6 bases). Germline CDR1 reads LGHDT; CDR2 reads YNNKEL (reference sequence). The CDR3 extends over 14 amino acids. Trimming shortened V by 3 bases and J by 5 bases, and 10 bases separated the two germline ends. The DNA for the CDR3 is TGTGCCAGCAGCCAGACAGGAGGCAATGAAAAACTGTTTTTT. It translates to CASSQTGGNEKLFF.

This clonotype was counted ten times or more. This sequence joins TRBV12-3 or TRBV12-4 and TRBJ1-4, with TRBD1 as a possible D gene (6 bases). The CDR3 consists of 13 residues. V was pared by 6 bases and J by 7 bases, with 12 bases between. The CDR3 DNA reads as TGTGCCAGCAGACCTGGACAGTTTGAAAAACTGTTTTTT. Translation: CASRPGQFEKLFF.

The chain couples TRBV5-1 to TRBJ1-1; no clear D. The CDR3 contains 13 residues. Per germline, CDR1 SGHRS and CDR2 YFSETQ. The V end lost 5 bases, the J end lost 3 bases, and 11 bases lay between the germline ends. The CDR3 DNA sequence: TGCGCCAGCAGTTATACGGTGGACACTGAAGCTTTCTTT. Protein product: CASSYTVDTEAFF.

This rearrangement joins TRBV5-4 to TRBJ2-5; D call uncertain. The V end lost 7 bases, the J end lost 5 bases, and 12 bases lay between the germline ends. CDR3 length: 12 amino acids. The germline CDR1 and CDR2 sequences are SGHNT and YYREEE (reference sequence). The CDR3 nucleotides are TGTGCCAGCCAATGGGGTGCGGAGACCCAGTACTTC. Translating it yields CASQWGAETQYF.

This clonotype occurred a few times. The chain combines TRBV4-2 with TRBJ1-2, with a possible D match to TRBD1 (6 bases). This CDR3 is built from 13 residues. Trimming removed 3 bases at V and 8 bases at J, with 13 bases between. CDR1 and CDR2 from the germline V gene are LGHNA and YNFKEQ. Here the CDR3 reads CASSQGTGSGYTF. The CDR3 DNA sequence: TGTGCCAGCAGCCAGGGAACAGGGAGCGGCTACACCTTC.

Only a few counts were recorded for this clonotype. The chain uses TRBV7-2 and TRBJ2-3; D is possibly TRBD1 or TRBD2 (6 bases each). Trimming took off 9 bases at V and 4 bases at J, with 14 bases between the two ends. CDR3 length equals 13 residues. The germline V gene has CDR1 SGHTA and CDR2 FQGNSA. CDR3 sequence (DNA): TGTGCCAGGGGCTCTGGGGGGCCAGATACGCAGTATTTT. It translates to CARGSGGPDTQYF.

The gene calls are TRBV6-4 and TRBJ2-1, with TRBD2 matching 10 bases. The CDR3 length is 21 residues. Trimming at V came to 8 bases and at J to 5 bases, leaving 27 bases not matched to a gene. Per the germline V gene, CDR1 is MRHNA and CDR2 is SNTAGT. CDR3 loop: CASEKGRLAGHTGVWHNEQFF. The CDR3 coding sequence is TGTGCCAGCGAGAAAGGGAGACTAGCGGGCCATACCGGGGTATGGCACAATGAGCAGTTCTTC.

V usage is TRBV5-1 and J usage is TRBJ2-7; either TRBD1 or TRBD2 may supply D (5 bases each). Germline V gene data show CDR1 as SGHRS and CDR2 as YFSETQ. This CDR3 has 15 amino acids. Trimming removed 0 bases at V and 3 bases at J, with 13 bases between. CDR3 residues: CASSLDVGALYEQYF. The DNA for the CDR3 is TGCGCCAGCAGCTTGGACGTCGGGGCACTCTACGAGCAGTACTTC.

This clonotype appeared many times. The chain carries TRBV6-1 and TRBJ2-7; the D gene is possibly TRBD1 (6 bases). V was clipped by 1 base and J by 5 bases, with 9 bases between them. Germline V gives CDR1 MNHNS, CDR2 SASEGT. This CDR3 spans 13 amino acids. CDR3 bases: TGTGCCAGCAGTGAAGTCAGGGGAGACGAGCAGTACTTC. Translated: CASSEVRGDEQYF.

This clonotype was counted between two and nine times. The chain recombines TRBV4-3 with TRBJ1-1, with D possibly being TRBD1 (5 bases). CDR3 length: 17 residues. Germline loops: CDR1 LGHNA, CDR2 YSLEER. Trimming shortened V by 3 bases and J by 4 bases, and 21 bases separated the two germline ends. CDR3 bases: TGCGCCAGCAGCCACGCATTTCTGCGCGTGGGGGGCACTGAAGCTTTCTTT. Translation gives CASSHAFLRVGGTEAFF.

This chain links TRBV12-3 or TRBV12-4 with TRBJ2-1; D gene uncertain. The CDR3 contains 13 residues. V dropped 4 bases and J dropped 9 bases, with 13 bases sitting between them. In DNA form, the CDR3 reads TGTGCCAGCAGTTATCCCCATTATGGTGAGCAGTTCTTC. This gives the protein CASSYPHYGEQFF.

A few counts support this clonotype. The chain couples TRBV5-5 to TRBJ2-3, with 11 bases aligning to TRBD2. Per the germline V gene, CDR1 is SGHKS and CDR2 is YYEKEE (reference sequence). Germline trimming cut 0 bases from V and 5 bases from J; bases unmatched to any gene: 11. The CDR3 totals 18 residues. The CDR3 DNA is TGTGCCAGCAGCTTGGGAGCTAGCGGGGGGCGGGTGGGAGATACGCAGTATTTT. This gives the protein CASSLGASGGRVGDTQYF.

The chain couples TRBV5-1 to TRBJ2-7; 9 nucleotides match TRBD2. This CDR3 is 14 amino acids long. V trimming: 1 base; J trimming: 7 bases; junction bases outside the gene matches: 6. In germline, CDR1 is SGHRS, CDR2 YFSETQ. CDR3 nucleotides: TGCGCCAGCAGCTTGCAGCGGGAGGAGCGGGAGCAGTACTTC. Translation gives CASSLQREEREQYF.

This clonotype was seen only a few times. The V gene is TRBV18, the J gene TRBJ2-2, with unresolved D. The ends were cut back, 5 bases at V and 0 bases at J, with 13 bases in the middle. Germline values: CDR1 KGHSH, CDR2 LQKENI. The CDR3 is 16 amino acids. The CDR3 reads CASSNQSMANTGELFF. The DNA of the CDR3 is TGTGCCAGCTCAAACCAGTCCATGGCGAACACCGGGGAGCTGTTTTTT.